This TCR beta chain was sequenced for a study of blood T cell repertoires in COVID-19. Germline V gene lookup returns CDR1 SGHAT and CDR2 FQNNGV. V was shortened by 1 base and J by 2 bases, with 9 bases between the two germline ends. The length of the CDR3 is 15 residues. Authors' analysis steps: Reference gene primer amplification in the assay estimated nucleated cell counts. Sequencing used immunoSEQ multiplex PCR; TCRdb keeps in-frame clones, though not all of them. D and trimming were read from the DNA, whereas the V and J calls and clone size are those reported in that table. The sample lists under 350,000 clones, about 89% occurring once.

This sequence was found in a man aged 40-49 years with acute or convalescent COVID-19. The sample was peripheral blood. V gene TRBV11-2 combines with J gene TRBJ2-1; D perhaps matches TRBD1 (6 bases). The CDR3 spells CASSLGGPPYNEQFF. CDR3 bases: TGTGCCAGCAGCTTAGGGGGGCCCCCCTACAATGAGCAGTTCTTC.